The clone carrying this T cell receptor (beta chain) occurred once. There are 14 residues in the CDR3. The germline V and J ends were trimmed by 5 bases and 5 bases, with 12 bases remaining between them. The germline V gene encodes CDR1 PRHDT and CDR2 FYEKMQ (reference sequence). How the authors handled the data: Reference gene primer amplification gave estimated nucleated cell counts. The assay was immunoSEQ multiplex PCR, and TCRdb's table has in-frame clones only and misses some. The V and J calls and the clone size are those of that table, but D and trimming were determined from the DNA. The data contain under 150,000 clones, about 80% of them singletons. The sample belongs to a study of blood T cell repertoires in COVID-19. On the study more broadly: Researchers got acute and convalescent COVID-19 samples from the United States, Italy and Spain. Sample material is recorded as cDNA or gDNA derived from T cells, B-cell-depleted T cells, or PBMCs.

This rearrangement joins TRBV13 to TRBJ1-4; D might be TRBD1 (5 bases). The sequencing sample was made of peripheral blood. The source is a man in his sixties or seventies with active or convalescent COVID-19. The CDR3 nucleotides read TGTGCCAGCAGCCTAAAGGGGAAGAATGAAAAACTGTTTTTT. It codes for CASSLKGKNEKLFF.